The 19 T cell receptor beta chains presented below share a single source sample, sequenced in a study of T cell responses to AZD1222 COVID-19 vaccine. Repertoires were generated with immunoSEQ multiplex PCR, while TCRdb's copy carries only in-frame clones and drops some. The data show 130,000 to 150,000 clones, about 91% seen once. The sample here was peripheral blood, taken on day 0 of AZD1222 vaccination. These receptors were collected from an adult in good health.

This chain joins TRBV7-9 and TRBJ1-1; the D gene is possibly TRBD1 (5 bases). Trimming shortened V by 1 base and J by 4 bases, and 13 bases separated the two germline ends. Germline V CDR1 and CDR2: SEHNR, FQNEAQ (reference sequence). The CDR3 has 15 amino acids. The CDR3 reads CASSLEGVSGTEAFF. The CDR3 DNA follows: TGTGCCAGCAGCTTAGAAGGGGTGAGTGGCACTGAAGCTTTCTTT.

The rearrangement uses TRBV5-1 and TRBJ2-7; 14 nucleotides line up with TRBD2. The trim removed 3 bases at V and 0 bases at J, leaving 5 bases unmatched. The length of the CDR3 is 17 residues. Germline loops: CDR1 SGHRS, CDR2 YFSETQ. The CDR3 DNA sequence: TGCGCCAGCAGCTGGGGACTAGCGGGGGCCGCCTCCTACGAGCAGTACTTC. Translation gives CASSWGLAGAASYEQYF.

V usage is TRBV18 and J usage is TRBJ1-6, with D unresolved. V was clipped by 1 base and J by 7 bases, with 11 bases between them. CDR3 length: 15 residues. Germline lookup yields CDR1 KGHSH and CDR2 LQKENI. The CDR3 protein is CASSPRSQTNSPLHF. CDR3 coding DNA: TGTGCCAGCTCACCACGGTCACAGACGAATTCACCCCTCCACTTT.

The gene calls are TRBV27 and TRBJ1-2, with 9 bases identical to TRBD1. CDR3 size: 14 residues. In germline, CDR1 is MNHEY, CDR2 SMNVEV (reference sequence). With 5 bases clipped from V and 4 bases from J, the junction kept 5 bases outside the gene matches. The CDR3 DNA is TGTGCCAGCAGTCGTCGGACAGGGGTCTATGGCTACACCTTC. Protein: CASSRRTGVYGYTF.

J is TRBJ2-2 and V is TRBV7-2; D not resolved. V shed 5 bases and J shed 1 base, with 17 bases lying between them. CDR1 and CDR2 (germline): SGHTA, FQGNSA. There are 17 residues in the CDR3. The CDR3 nucleotides are TGTGCCAGCAGCCCCGCATCCGGACGGCTGAACACCGGGGAGCTGTTTTTT. Amino acids: CASSPASGRLNTGELFF. The variable domain in full, with the rest retrieved from reference TRBV7-2 and TRBJ2-2, is GAGVSQSPSNKVTEKGKDVELRCDPISGHTALYWYRQSLGQGLEFLIYFQGNSAPDKSGLPSDRFSAERTGGSVSTLTIQRTQQEDSAVYLCASSPASGRLNTGELFFGEGSRLTVL.

This chain uses TRBV25-1 with TRBJ2-3; D possibly corresponds to TRBD1 (6 bases). The CDR3 is made up of 14 amino acids. V lost 4 bases and J 6 bases, leaving 14 bases between the germline ends. Germline V gene lookup returns CDR1 MGHDK and CDR2 SYGVNS. CDR3 residues: CASSVGQGMDTQYF. CDR3 DNA sequence: TGTGCCAGCAGTGTGGGGCAGGGGATGGATACGCAGTATTTT.

This chain uses TRBV19 with TRBJ2-7; 10 bases map to TRBD2. The CDR3 is 14 residues long. V shed 8 bases, J shed 4 bases, and the junction held 8 bases outside the gene matches. Germline assignment: CDR1 LNHDA and CDR2 SQIVND (reference sequence). The CDR3 sequence is CASRSGLAEYEQYF. The CDR3 DNA sequence: TGTGCCAGTCGATCCGGACTAGCGGAATACGAGCAGTACTTC.

CDR3 loop: CAISERADSGNTIYF. In DNA form, the CDR3 reads TGTGCCATCAGTGAGAGGGCAGACTCTGGAAACACCATATATTTT. This chain joins TRBV10-3 and TRBJ1-3; D ambiguous. Trimming removed 2 bases from V and 0 bases from J, with 8 bases in between. Per the germline V gene, CDR1 is ENHRY and CDR2 is SYGVKD. There are 15 residues in the CDR3.

The CDR3 coding sequence is TGTGCCAGCTCATCGACAGGGGACAATTCACCCCTCCACTTT. It translates to CASSSTGDNSPLHF. The chain links TRBV18 to TRBJ1-6; 8 positions match TRBD1. V dropped 5 bases and J dropped 7; count of bases not matched to a gene: 4. CDR3 size: 14 residues. The germline gives CDR1 KGHSH, CDR2 LQKENI.

The chain joins TRBV5-1 to TRBJ1-2; D is possibly TRBD1 (6 bases). This CDR3 spans 15 amino acids. V gave up 2 bases and J gave up 1 base, with 12 bases separating them. Germline V gene sequence: CDR1 SGHRS, CDR2 YFSETQ. The CDR3 nucleotides are TGCGCCAGCAGCTTCGATGAACAGGGTAACTATGGCTACACCTTC. The encoded protein is CASSFDEQGNYGYTF. Together with reference TRBV5-1 and TRBJ1-2, the CDR3 gives the full variable domain: KAGVTQTPRYLIKTRGQQVTLSCSPISGHRSVSWYQQTPGQGLQFLFEYFSETQRNKGNFPGRFSGRQFSNSRSEMNVSTLELGDSALYLCASSFDEQGNYGYTFGSGTRLTVV.

The rearrangement links TRBV19 to TRBJ1-5, with D perhaps TRBD1 (6 bases). The CDR3 contains 17 residues. V dropped 0 bases and J dropped 5 bases, with 17 bases sitting between them. Germline CDR1 reads LNHDA; CDR2 reads SQIVND (reference sequence). The CDR3 DNA is TGTGCCAGTAGTATAGACAGCTGGAGGGCAGGGGATCAGCCCCAGCATTTT. Its translation: CASSIDSWRAGDQPQHF.

This rearrangement joins TRBV30 to TRBJ1-6, with a weak D call TRBD1 (5 bases). Trimming pared 4 bases from V and 8 bases from J, leaving 18 bases between. CDR3 length equals 15 residues. Germline assignment: CDR1 GTSNPN and CDR2 SVGIG (reference sequence). The CDR3: CAWTNTRGSHSPLHF. Here the CDR3 DNA reads TGTGCCTGGACCAACACTAGGGGTAGTCATTCACCCCTCCACTTT.

V usage is TRBV2 and J usage is TRBJ2-7, with 11 bases matching TRBD2. The CDR3 totals 15 residues. J lost 6 bases, V lost 3 bases, and 7 bases had no gene match. From germline, CDR1 is SNHLY and CDR2 FYNNEI. CDR3 nucleotides: TGTGCCAGCAGTGAGGCTAGCGGGAGGTTGGGCGAGCAGTACTTC. Protein: CASSEASGRLGEQYF.

This chain joins TRBV4-2 and TRBJ2-7, with 10 bases fitting TRBD2. The trim removed 0 bases at V and 2 bases at J, leaving 4 bases unmatched. The CDR3 has 16 amino acids. From germline, CDR1 is LGHNA and CDR2 YNFKEQ. CDR3 nucleotide sequence: TGTGCCAGCAGCCAAGAGGTACTAGCGGGGACCTACGAGCAGTACTTC. As protein: CASSQEVLAGTYEQYF.

This clone was seen a handful of times. This chain joins TRBV9 and TRBJ1-4, with TRBD1 matching over 10 bases. Looked up from germline, CDR1 is SGDLS and CDR2 is YYNGEE. Unmatched junction bases numbered 3, after V lost 3 bases and J lost 7 bases. CDR3 length: 14 residues. CDR3 sequence (DNA): TGTGCCAGCAGCGGGACAGGGGGTGGTGAAAAACTGTTTTTT. It codes for CASSGTGGGEKLFF.

The chain has TRBV3-1 (or the pseudogene TRBV3-2) and TRBJ2-1, with 10 bases aligning to TRBD2. This CDR3 spans 17 amino acids. The germline CDR1 and CDR2 sequences are LGHDT and YNNKEL (reference sequence). With 1 base clipped from V and 8 bases from J, the junction kept 11 bases outside the gene matches. CDR3 in DNA: TGTGCCAGCAGCCAAGGGCAACTGAGCGGGGGGGCACATGAGCAGTTCTTC. Its translation: CASSQGQLSGGAHEQFF.

The genes are TRBV11-1 and TRBJ2-7; unclear D gene. This CDR3 spans 13 amino acids. Germline-derived CDR1 and CDR2 are SGHAT and FQDESV (reference sequence). V lost 4 bases, J lost 0 bases, and 7 bases lay in between. The CDR3 sequence is CASSSPVSYEQYF. The CDR3 DNA is TGTGCCAGCAGCTCCCCAGTCTCCTACGAGCAGTACTTC.

The chain uses TRBV11-2 and TRBJ2-7; 8 bases fit TRBD2. CDR1 and CDR2 (germline): SGHAT, FQNNGV. Trimming cost V 2 bases and J 7 bases; bases outside gene matches: 10. The CDR3 covers 15 residues. The CDR3 loop reads CASSLQRAGAGEQYF. The DNA of the CDR3 is TGTGCCAGCAGCTTACAGCGAGCGGGGGCGGGAGAGCAGTACTTC.

This clone was picked up one time. The CDR3 reads CATSDRQHYTF. As DNA, the CDR3 is TGTGCCACCAGTGATCGACAGCACTACACCTTC. This sequence joins TRBV24-1 and TRBJ1-2; D may be TRBD1 (5 bases). The germline V gene encodes CDR1 KGHDR and CDR2 SFDVKD. The CDR3 is made up of 11 amino acids. The V end was cut by 3 bases, the J end by 10 bases, with 8 bases between.